The 21 T cell receptor beta chains given below trace back to one sample, sequenced in a study of blood T cell repertoires in COVID-19. Profiling relied on immunoSEQ multiplex PCR, and the TCRdb table lists in-frame clones only, not all of them. Among roughly 220,000 clones listed, 80% to 90% were seen once. Source material: PBMCs or T cells enriched from blood (not recorded which). The receptors were gathered from a woman between 18 and 29 years old in a cohort exposed to, infected with or recovered from COVID-19 (not recorded which).

The CDR3 reads CASSLVSQRAGANVLTF. The CDR3 region has the DNA TGTGCCAGCAGCTTAGTTAGCCAACGGGCTGGGGCCAACGTCCTGACTTTC. The chain couples TRBV7-2 to TRBJ2-6; unclear D gene. Germline V gene sequence: CDR1 SGHTA, CDR2 FQGNSA. Trimming removed 1 base at V and 2 bases at J, with 12 bases between. This CDR3 has 17 amino acids.

The genes are TRBV3-1 (or the pseudogene TRBV3-2) and TRBJ2-7; 12 bases are shared with TRBD2. The trim removed 0 bases at V and 6 bases at J, leaving 12 bases unmatched. This CDR3 has 18 amino acids. The germline V gene encodes CDR1 LGHDT and CDR2 YNNKEL (reference sequence). CDR3 coding DNA: TGTGCCAGCAGCCAAGATTCTCTAGCGGGAGGGTCCTCCGCCGAGCAGTACTTC. Amino acid sequence: CASSQDSLAGGSSAEQYF.

CDR3 bases: TGTGCCAGCAGCTTACCCTACAGGGGGTCGCGGGAGCAGTACTTC. Amino acid sequence: CASSLPYRGSREQYF. The chain links TRBV7-9 to TRBJ2-7; 8 bases agree with TRBD1. The CDR3 runs 15 residues. V shed 2 bases, J shed 7 bases, and the junction held 10 bases outside the gene matches. The germline gives CDR1 SEHNR, CDR2 FQNEAQ (reference sequence). The variable domain in full, with the rest retrieved from reference TRBV7-9 and TRBJ2-7, is DTGVSQNPRHKITKRGQNVTFRCDPISEHNRLYWYRQTLGQGPEFLTYFQNEAQLEKSRLLSDRFSAERPKGSFSTLEIQRTEQGDSAMYLCASSLPYRGSREQYFGPGTRLTVT.

This clone was detected only a few times. The chain couples TRBV7-9 to TRBJ1-6; D is perhaps TRBD1 (6 bases). The V and J ends lost 5 bases and 6 bases respectively, with 14 bases between them. CDR1 is SEHNR and CDR2 is FQNEAQ in the germline V gene (reference sequence). CDR3 length: 15 amino acids. In DNA form, the CDR3 reads TGTGCCAGCAGCCCCTTTGGCAGGGGTAATTCACCCCTCCACTTT. Protein sequence: CASSPFGRGNSPLHF.

This chain uses TRBV19 with TRBJ2-2; D ambiguous. The ends were cut back, 5 bases at V and 4 bases at J, with 20 bases in the middle. The germline V gene has CDR1 LNHDA and CDR2 SQIVND (reference sequence). This CDR3 comprises 17 residues. CDR3 protein: CASSSIGWVSGTGELFF. CDR3 in DNA: TGTGCCAGTAGTTCGATAGGTTGGGTCTCGGGCACCGGGGAGCTGTTTTTT.

Details on this clone: Other DNA sequences within the sample encode an identical CDR3. This chain connects TRBV9 to TRBJ2-7; 10 bases agree with TRBD1. Germline V CDR1 and CDR2: SGDLS, YYNGEE. Trimming took 2 bases from V and 3 from J; bases not matched to a gene: 2. The CDR3 spans 14 residues. CDR3 sequence reads: CASSVGQGVYEQYF. CDR3 coding DNA: TGTGCCAGCAGCGTCGGACAGGGGGTCTACGAGCAGTACTTC. Using reference TRBV9 and TRBJ2-7 for the parts outside the CDR3, the full variable domain is DSGVTQTPKHLITATGQRVTLRCSPRSGDLSVYWYQQSLDQGLQFLIQYYNGEERAKGNILERFSAQQFPDLHSELNLSSLELGDSALYFCASSVGQGVYEQYFGPGTRLTVT.

The chain links TRBV11-2 to TRBJ1-1; D is perhaps TRBD1 (5 bases). The CDR3 runs to 13 residues. Germline CDR1 is SGHAT and CDR2 is FQNNGV. V was clipped by 2 bases and J by 4 bases, with 8 bases between them. In nucleotides, the CDR3 is TGTGCCAGCAGCTTAAGCGGGGGCACTGAAGCTTTCTTT. Amino acid sequence: CASSLSGGTEAFF.

J is TRBJ2-1 and V is TRBV3-1 (or the pseudogene TRBV3-2), with a tentative D call TRBD2 (6 bases). The CDR3 runs 14 residues. CDR1 is LGHDT and CDR2 is YNNKEL in the germline V gene (reference sequence). Trimming took off 4 bases at V and 7 bases at J, with 14 bases between the two ends. CDR3 DNA sequence: TGTGCCAGCAGCCCAAGAGGGAGGAATAATGAGCAGTTCTTC. As protein: CASSPRGRNNEQFF.

This clone appeared a few times. V and J are TRBV29-1 and TRBJ2-7; 12 positions agree with TRBD2. Germline loops: CDR1 SQVTM, CDR2 ANQGSEA. The CDR3 is made up of 13 amino acids. V lost 5 bases, J lost 6 bases, and 5 bases stayed unmatched. The CDR3 DNA is TGCAGCGTTAGACTAGCGGGAGACCGCGAGCAGTACTTC. This translates into CSVRLAGDREQYF.

The CDR3 region has the DNA TGTGCCAGCAGTTTTTACCGGGACAAGTACAATGAGCAGTTCTTC. It codes for CASSFYRDKYNEQFF. The V and J genes are TRBV27 and TRBJ2-1; maybe TRBD1 (6 bases). Germline CDR1 and CDR2: MNHEY and SMNVEV (reference sequence). There are 15 residues in the CDR3. Deletions cut 3 bases from V and 4 bases from J, with 13 bases between.

This clone was seen only once. This CDR3 reads CAISELASGGVKETQYF. The CDR3 coding sequence is TGTGCCATCAGTGAGCTAGCTAGCGGGGGGGTAAAAGAGACCCAGTACTTC. J is TRBJ2-5 and V is TRBV10-3; 12 bases are shared with TRBD2. Germline assignment: CDR1 ENHRY and CDR2 SYGVKD. CDR3 size: 17 residues. The V gene end was trimmed by 2 bases and the J gene end by 3 bases; junction bases not matched to a gene: 7.

The rearrangement joins TRBV7-3 to TRBJ2-1, with TRBD2 matching over 9 bases. The CDR3 has 16 amino acids. With 5 bases clipped from V and 7 bases from J, the junction kept 12 bases outside the gene matches. CDR1 is SGHTA, CDR2 FQGTGA, per germline. CDR3 bases: TGTGCCAGCAGCCTAGCCGGGACTAGCTCCCATAATGAGCAGTTCTTC. It codes for CASSLAGTSSHNEQFF.

This chain connects TRBV6-4 to TRBJ2-1, with 14 bases identical to TRBD2. The V gene end was trimmed by 0 bases and the J gene end by 10 bases; junction bases not matched to a gene: 5. The CDR3 spans 16 residues. From germline, CDR1 is MRHNA and CDR2 SNTAGT. The CDR3 spells CASSDSTSGGAWEQFF. The CDR3 DNA sequence: TGTGCCAGCAGTGACTCGACTAGCGGGGGGGCCTGGGAGCAGTTCTTC.

V gene TRBV12-2 combines with J gene TRBJ2-5; the table's D gene call, TRBD2, was not cross checked with the DNA. TRBV12-2 represents a pseudogene. CDR3 length equals 12 residues. CDR3: CASRLGVETQYF. For the CDR3, the DNA is TGTGCAAGTCGCTTAGGAGTGGAGACCCAGTACTTC.

CDR3 sequence: CASSTQGSNEQFF. CDR3 nucleotides: TGTGCCAGCAGCACACAGGGGAGCAATGAGCAGTTCTTC. The chain is built from TRBV25-1 and TRBJ2-1, with TRBD1 matching over 7 bases. The length of the CDR3 is 13 residues. The germline gives CDR1 MGHDK, CDR2 SYGVNS. V shed 6 bases, J shed 6 bases, and the junction held 5 bases outside the gene matches.

CDR3 DNA: TGTGCCAGCAGCTTGGGATTTGAGTCACCCCTCCACTTT. Amino acids: CASSLGFESPLHF. This rearrangement joins TRBV5-6 to TRBJ1-6; D ambiguous. Looked up from germline, CDR1 is SGHDT and CDR2 is YYEEEE. The CDR3 consists of 13 residues. The V gene lost 0 bases and the J gene lost 10 bases, with 8 bases spanning the gap.

The chain employs TRBV19 and TRBJ1-1; D call uncertain. There are 13 residues in the CDR3. The V and J ends lost 6 bases and 5 bases respectively, with 13 bases between them. Looked up from germline, CDR1 is LNHDA and CDR2 is SQIVND (reference sequence). The CDR3 protein is CASRLGRDTEAFF. The CDR3, as DNA: TGTGCCAGTAGACTAGGGAGGGATACTGAAGCTTTCTTT. Full variable domain (rest looked up from reference TRBV19 and TRBJ1-1): DGGITQSPKYLFRKEGQNVTLSCEQNLNHDAMYWYRQDPGQGLRLIYYSQIVNDFQKGDIAEGYSVSREKKESFPLTVTSAQKNPTAFYLCASRLGRDTEAFFGQGTRLTVV.

The chain has TRBV4-1 and TRBJ2-5; weak D call: TRBD2 (6 bases). This CDR3 has 17 residues. Trimming removed 0 bases at V and 0 bases at J, with 14 bases between. In germline, CDR1 is MGHRA, CDR2 YSYEKL. CDR3 protein: CASSQDPLGGNQETQYF. CDR3 bases: TGCGCCAGCAGCCAAGACCCTCTTGGGGGGAACCAAGAGACCCAGTACTTC.

This CDR3 is CASSRDSEAFF. CDR3 coding DNA: TGTGCCAGCAGCCGGGACAGTGAAGCTTTCTTT. The V gene is TRBV6-2 or TRBV6-3, the J gene TRBJ1-1; TRBD1 agrees at 7 bases. V trimming: 6 bases; J trimming: 7 bases; junction bases outside the gene matches: 2. Germline-derived CDR1 and CDR2 are MNHEY and SVGEGT. This CDR3 comprises 11 residues.

As concerns this clone: At one boundary the junction diverges from the germline segment, which might be a read error. The rearrangement joins TRBV3-1 (or the pseudogene TRBV3-2) to TRBJ1-6; TRBD1 matches at 9 bases. Germline loops: CDR1 LGHDT, CDR2 YNNKEL (reference sequence). CDR3 size: 15 residues. The CDR3 sequence is CASNQRTGAVSPLHF. CDR3 nucleotides: TGTGCCAGCAACCAAAGGACAGGGGCAGTATCACCCCTCCACTTT.

This chain uses TRBV6-5 with TRBJ2-5, with 8 bases aligning to TRBD1. This CDR3 spans 12 amino acids. Germline V CDR1 and CDR2: MNHEY, SVGAGI. V lost 5 bases, J lost 5 bases, and 1 base stayed unmatched. Here the CDR3 DNA reads TGTGCCAGCAGTAGGACAGGGGAGACCCAGTACTTC. It codes for CASSRTGETQYF.